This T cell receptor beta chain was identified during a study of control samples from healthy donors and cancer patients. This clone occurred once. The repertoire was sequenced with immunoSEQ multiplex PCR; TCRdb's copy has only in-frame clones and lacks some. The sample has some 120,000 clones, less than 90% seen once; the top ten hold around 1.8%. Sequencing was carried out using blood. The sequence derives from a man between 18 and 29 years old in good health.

The CDR3 nucleotides are TGTGCCAGCGGGGGACGGGCCTACGAGCAGTACTTC. It specifies CASGGRAYEQYF. The chain uses TRBV6-5 and TRBJ2-7, with D possibly called TRBD1 or TRBD2 (5 bases each). Germline CDR1 reads MNHEY; CDR2 reads SVGAGI. The V end lost 8 bases, the J end lost 2 bases, and 10 bases lay between the germline ends. The CDR3 has 12 amino acids.